The 20 T cell receptor beta chains listed next were all sequenced from one sample in a study of graft-versus-host responses after intestinal transplantation. The authors plated approximately 200,000 CFSE-labeled responder cells with approximately 200,000 irradiated, violet-dye-labeled stimulator cells. Assay used: immunoSEQ multiplex PCR; TCRdb lists only in-frame clones, some missing. The data hold 20,000 to 25,000 clones, with around 47% observed a single time. The sample was alloreactive CD8+ T cells from a mixed lymphocyte reaction culture, taken before transplantation. Specified subset: CFSE-low proliferating T cells sorted from roughly 6-day pre-transplant mixed lymphocyte reaction (GvH or HvG direction). These receptors were obtained from a human patient who was an organ donor for intestinal transplantation.

The CDR3 spells CAISERHKLGPPYEQYF. CDR3 coding DNA: TGTGCCATCAGTGAACGGCACAAACTCGGGCCCCCCTACGAGCAGTACTTC. The J gene is TRBJ2-7, the V gene TRBV10-3; D is unresolved. CDR1 is ENHRY and CDR2 is SYGVKD in the germline V gene. The CDR3 totals 17 residues. V lost 3 bases to trimming and J lost 2 bases, with 20 bases between them.

This clone was counted a few times. The chain combines TRBV5-1 with TRBJ2-7; 9 positions match TRBD2. The CDR3 extends over 14 amino acids. CDR1 is SGHRS, CDR2 YFSETQ, per germline. With 1 base clipped from V and 5 bases from J, the junction kept 4 bases outside the gene matches. CDR3 sequence (DNA): TGCGCCAGCAGCTTGACCCAGCGGGGGGACGAGCAGTACTTC. Translation gives CASSLTQRGDEQYF.

The genes are TRBV29-1 and TRBJ2-1, with unresolved D. V was cut by 7 bases and J by 11 bases, with 15 bases left in between. In germline, CDR1 is SQVTM, CDR2 ANQGSEA. The CDR3 runs 11 residues. The CDR3 is CSAFSWLQQFF. For the CDR3, the DNA is TGCAGCGCATTCTCCTGGCTTCAGCAGTTCTTC.

CDR3 region: CASSSGRGYGYTF. CDR3 nucleotide sequence: TGTGCCAGCAGTTCCGGCAGGGGGTATGGCTACACCTTC. The chain is built from TRBV6-5 and TRBJ1-2; TRBD1 matches 7 bases. CDR3 length equals 13 residues. The germline CDR1 and CDR2 sequences are MNHEY and SVGAGI. V dropped 4 bases and J dropped 5; count of bases not matched to a gene: 4.

The CDR3 is CASWGEGTEAFF. The CDR3 DNA sequence: TGTGCCAGCTGGGGGGAAGGCACTGAAGCTTTCTTT. This chain connects TRBV19 to TRBJ1-1, with a possible D match to TRBD1 (5 bases). Germline CDR1 and CDR2: LNHDA and SQIVND (reference sequence). CDR3 size: 12 residues. Between the trimmed V and J ends, which lost 9 bases and 4 bases, there was a span of 12 bases.

This chain joins TRBV28 and TRBJ2-7, with TRBD1 identical over 10 bases. The CDR3 is made up of 16 amino acids. The V gene's germline CDR1 is MDHEN and CDR2 SYDVKM. Germline trimming cut 6 bases from V and 0 bases from J; bases unmatched to any gene: 8. CDR3 sequence (DNA): TGTGCCAGCAGCCGAGACAGGGGGCACGACTCCTACGAGCAGTACTTC. Translated, it gives CASSRDRGHDSYEQYF.

The count of this clone is one. The rearrangement uses TRBV28 and TRBJ2-1, with a tentative D call TRBD1 (6 bases). Germline lookup yields CDR1 MDHEN and CDR2 SYDVKM. The V end was cut by 5 bases, the J end by 0 bases, with 11 bases between. The CDR3 consists of 15 residues. CDR3 DNA: TGTGCCAGCAGTCAGGACAGCAGCTCCTACAATGAGCAGTTCTTC. Amino acid sequence: CASSQDSSSYNEQFF.

The J gene is TRBJ1-1, the V gene TRBV6-6; TRBD1 matches 7 bases. The CDR3 is 14 residues long. Germline assignment: CDR1 MNHNY and CDR2 SVGAGI (reference sequence). After removal of 6 bases from V and 4 bases from J, the junction contained 8 bases not matched to a gene. CDR3 residues: CASRRTGGGTEAFF. Written as DNA, the CDR3 is TGTGCCAGCAGACGGACAGGCGGGGGCACTGAAGCTTTCTTT.

The genes are TRBV5-5 and TRBJ2-5; a possible D gene is TRBD1 (5 bases). Germline V CDR1 and CDR2: SGHKS, YYEKEE (reference sequence). With 2 bases removed from V and 2 bases from J, the gap between germline ends came to 10 bases. The CDR3 runs 14 residues. This CDR3 reads CASSLSGLQETQYF. The CDR3 coding sequence is TGTGCCAGCAGCTTATCAGGGTTACAAGAGACCCAGTACTTC.

This clone was observed a few times. CDR3 bases: TGTGCCAGCAGTTGGTCGGGGGGGAACACTGAAGCTTTCTTT. Translation gives CASSWSGGNTEAFF. This chain connects TRBV27 to TRBJ1-1; tentatively, D is TRBD1 (5 bases). CDR1 MNHEY and CDR2 SMNVEV come from the germline V gene (reference sequence). The V end lost 4 bases, the J end lost 1 base, and 10 bases lay between the germline ends. The CDR3 is made up of 14 amino acids.

This clone showed up just a few times. The chain is built from TRBV6-9 and TRBJ1-1; unclear D gene. Germline values: CDR1 MNHGY, CDR2 SVAAGI. This CDR3 is 11 amino acids long. V was pared by 6 bases and J by 4 bases, with 6 bases between. CDR3 coding DNA: TGTGCCAGCAGGAAGGGCACTGAAGCTTTCTTT. Translation: CASRKGTEAFF.

The chain joins TRBV7-8 to TRBJ2-5, with D perhaps matching TRBD2 (7 bases). The V end lost 5 bases, the J end lost 3 bases, and 19 bases lay between the germline ends. Germline V gives CDR1 SGHVS, CDR2 FQNEAQ. There are 16 residues in the CDR3. The CDR3 sequence: CASSPQFWEGEETQYF. The DNA for the CDR3 is TGTGCCAGCAGCCCTCAATTTTGGGAGGGGGAAGAGACCCAGTACTTC.

J is TRBJ1-1 and V is TRBV6-5; D gene unclear. V dropped 6 bases and J dropped 11 bases, with 10 bases sitting between them. Germline V gene data show CDR1 as MNHEY and CDR2 as SVGAGI. The CDR3 runs to 10 residues. The CDR3 loop reads CASRRSYAFF. CDR3 in DNA: TGTGCCAGCAGGAGGTCTTATGCTTTCTTT.

This sequence joins TRBV28 and TRBJ1-2, with D tentatively TRBD1 (5 bases). Germline V gene lookup returns CDR1 MDHEN and CDR2 SYDVKM. There are 13 residues in the CDR3. With 10 bases removed from V and 6 bases from J, the gap between germline ends came to 18 bases. The CDR3 nucleotides read TGTGCCATCCTTCGGCGGGACTCTCATGGCTACACCTTC. This translates into CAILRRDSHGYTF.

V gene TRBV7-9 combines with J gene TRBJ2-1; 7 positions agree with TRBD2. Per the germline V gene, CDR1 is SEHNR and CDR2 is FQNEAQ (reference sequence). V gave up 5 bases and J gave up 3 bases; unmatched junction bases: 10. The CDR3 length is 16 residues. For the CDR3, the DNA is TGTGCCAGCAGCCCCCTTGGCGGGGGAGTCTACAATGAGCAGTTCTTC. Its translation is CASSPLGGGVYNEQFF.

The J gene is TRBJ1-1, the V gene TRBV18; TRBD1 is a possible D gene (5 bases). The CDR3 is 14 amino acids. V was cut by 5 bases and J by 2 bases, with 12 bases left in between. Per the germline V gene, CDR1 is KGHSH and CDR2 is LQKENI. The CDR3 loop is CASSMTESNTEAFF. DNA of the CDR3: TGTGCCAGCTCAATGACAGAAAGTAACACTGAAGCTTTCTTT.

This sequence joins TRBV21-1 and TRBJ2-1; TRBD2 is taken as the D call from the table, unchecked against the DNA. TRBV21-1 is an annotated pseudogene. CDR3 size: 16 residues. The chain's CDR3 is CASSKAGLAAYNEQFF. For the CDR3, the DNA is TGTGCCAGCAGCAAAGCGGGACTAGCGGCCTACAATGAGCAGTTCTTC.

This chain uses TRBV7-2 with TRBJ2-7; 16 nucleotides agree with TRBD2. The CDR3 covers 15 residues. Looked up from germline, CDR1 is SGHTA and CDR2 is FQGNSA. J lost 11 bases, V lost 1 base, and 5 bases had no gene match. Here the CDR3 DNA reads TGTGCCAGCAGCTTAGACGGGACTAGCGGGAGGGCTGAGTACTTC. It specifies CASSLDGTSGRAEYF.

By share, this clone ranks as medium-sized (0.01 to 0.1%). The J gene is TRBJ2-7, the V gene TRBV4-1; 11 positions agree with TRBD2. This CDR3 is built from 15 residues. Germline V lookup: CDR1 MGHRA, CDR2 YSYEKL. J lost 4 bases, V lost 0 bases, and 2 bases had no gene match. In nucleotides, the CDR3 is TGCGCCAGCAGCCAAGACCGGACTAGCGGGTACGAGCAGTACTTC. This sequence encodes CASSQDRTSGYEQYF.

This clone was seen a few times. This chain connects TRBV7-2 to TRBJ2-3, with 9 nucleotides matching TRBD2. Germline V lookup: CDR1 SGHTA, CDR2 FQGNSA. The CDR3 length is 18 residues. The V and J ends lost 1 base and 5 bases, in that order; junction bases with no gene match: 13. The CDR3 region is CASSLVRTSVSGKDTQYF. The CDR3 DNA sequence: TGTGCCAGCAGCTTAGTCCGGACTAGCGTTTCGGGGAAAGATACGCAGTATTTT.